This T cell receptor beta chain was sequenced in a study of sequential checkpoint blockade in melanoma. The overall study: Maintenance nivolumab came after either treatment sequence. DNA from more than 75 pretreatment tumor samples underwent TCRβ immunosequencing. Matched biopsies came pretreatment and at week 13 for about 24 patients.

Treatment denoted: randomized to nivolumab then ipilimumab (arm A) or the reverse (arm B). The assay was immunoSEQ multiplex PCR, and TCRdb's table has in-frame clones only and misses some. The data contain several thousand clones, roughly 21% of them singletons. A few counts support this clone. The germline V and J ends were trimmed by 8 bases and 6 bases, with 14 bases remaining between them. This CDR3 is 13 amino acids long. CDR1 and CDR2 (germline): MNHGY, SAAAGT. V and J are TRBV6-8 and TRBJ2-1; either TRBD1 or TRBD2 may supply D (5 bases each). This TCR derives from a human donor with melanoma. The starting material was tumor tissue (inferred from file names), obtained from a patient given nivolumab and ipilimumab in sequence. CDR3 residues: CASGRGEINEQFF. CDR3 sequence (DNA): TGTGCCAGCGGTCGAGGGGAAATCAATGAGCAGTTCTTC.